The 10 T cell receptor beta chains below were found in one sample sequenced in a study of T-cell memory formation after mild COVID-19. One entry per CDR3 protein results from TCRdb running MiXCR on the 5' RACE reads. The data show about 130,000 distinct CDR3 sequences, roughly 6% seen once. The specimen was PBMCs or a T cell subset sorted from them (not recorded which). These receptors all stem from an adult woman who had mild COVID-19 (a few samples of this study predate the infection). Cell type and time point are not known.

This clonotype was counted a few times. The CDR3: CASSFESSTNEKLFF. CDR3 DNA sequence: TGTGCCAGCAGTTTCGAGAGTTCAACTAATGAAAAACTGTTTTTT. The chain recombines TRBV2 with TRBJ1-4; D not certain. CDR3 length: 15 residues. The V and J ends lost 5 bases and 0 bases respectively, with 10 bases between them. Germline CDR1 and CDR2: SNHLY and FYNNEI.

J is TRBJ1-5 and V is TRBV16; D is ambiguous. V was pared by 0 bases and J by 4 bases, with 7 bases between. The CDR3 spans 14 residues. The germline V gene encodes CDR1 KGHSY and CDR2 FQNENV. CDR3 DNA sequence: TGTGCCAGCAGCCAATCGCTAGGAAATCAGCCCCAGCATTTT. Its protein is CASSQSLGNQPQHF.

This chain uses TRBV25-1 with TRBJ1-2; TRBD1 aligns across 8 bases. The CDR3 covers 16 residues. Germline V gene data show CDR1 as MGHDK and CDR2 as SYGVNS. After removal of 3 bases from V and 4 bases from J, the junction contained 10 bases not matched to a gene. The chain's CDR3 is CASSDDGGQGGYGYTF. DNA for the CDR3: TGTGCCAGCAGTGATGATGGAGGACAGGGAGGCTATGGCTACACCTTC.

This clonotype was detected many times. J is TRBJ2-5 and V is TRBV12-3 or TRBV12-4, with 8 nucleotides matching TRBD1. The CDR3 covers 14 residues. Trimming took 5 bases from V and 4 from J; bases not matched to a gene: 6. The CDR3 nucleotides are TGTGCCAGCAGTGTGAGACAGGGGTCAGAGACCCAGTACTTC. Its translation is CASSVRQGSETQYF.

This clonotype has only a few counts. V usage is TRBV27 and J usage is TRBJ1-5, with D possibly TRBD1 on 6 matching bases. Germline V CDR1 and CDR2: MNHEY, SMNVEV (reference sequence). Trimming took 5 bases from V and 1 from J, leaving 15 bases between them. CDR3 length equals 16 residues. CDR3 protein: CASSPEGGGSNQPQHF. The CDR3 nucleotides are TGTGCCAGCAGTCCCGAAGGAGGGGGAAGCAATCAGCCCCAGCATTTT.

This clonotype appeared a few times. The CDR3 here is CSVEERGALYGYTF. The CDR3 DNA is TGCAGCGTTGAGGAGAGGGGCGCACTTTATGGCTACACCTTC. This chain uses TRBV29-1 with TRBJ1-2; weak D call: TRBD1 (5 bases). Germline CDR1 is SQVTM and CDR2 is ANQGSEA. The CDR3 sequence is 14 residues long. The germline V and J ends were trimmed by 3 bases and 5 bases, with 16 bases remaining between them.

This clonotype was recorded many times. CDR3 coding DNA: TGTGCCAGCAGTTTCGGGATCCCGGGAGTCGGGGAGCTGTTTTTT. It codes for CASSFGIPGVGELFF. This chain uses TRBV5-5 with TRBJ2-2; perhaps TRBD2 as D (6 bases). Per the germline V gene, CDR1 is SGHKS and CDR2 is YYEKEE (reference sequence). Trimming stripped 5 bases from V and 7 bases from J, with 18 bases between. This CDR3 comprises 15 residues.

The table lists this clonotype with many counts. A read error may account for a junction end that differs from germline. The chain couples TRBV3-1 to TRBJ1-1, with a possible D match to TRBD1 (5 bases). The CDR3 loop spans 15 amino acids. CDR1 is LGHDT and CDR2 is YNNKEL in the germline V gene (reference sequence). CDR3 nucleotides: TGTGCCAGCAGCAAAGAGCCGGGACGGAACACTGAAGCTTTCTTT. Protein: CASSKEPGRNTEAFF.

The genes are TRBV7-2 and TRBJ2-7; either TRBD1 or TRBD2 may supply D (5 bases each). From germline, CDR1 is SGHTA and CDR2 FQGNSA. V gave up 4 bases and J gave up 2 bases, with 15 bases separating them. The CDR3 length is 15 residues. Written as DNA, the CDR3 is TGTGCCAGCAGCTCGAGAGGGGCTAGTCCCTACGAGCAGTACTTC. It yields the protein CASSSRGASPYEQYF.

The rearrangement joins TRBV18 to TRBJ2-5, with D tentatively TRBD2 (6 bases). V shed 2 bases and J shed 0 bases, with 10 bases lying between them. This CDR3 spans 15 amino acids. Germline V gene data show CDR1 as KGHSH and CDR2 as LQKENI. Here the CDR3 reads CASSPGTGHQETQYF. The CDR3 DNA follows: TGTGCCAGCTCACCAGGGACTGGACACCAAGAGACCCAGTACTTC. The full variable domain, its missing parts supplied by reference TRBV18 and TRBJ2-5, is NAGVMQNPRHLVRRRGQEARLRCSPMKGHSHVYWYRQLPEEGLKFMVYLQKENIIDESGMPKERFSAEFPKEGPSILRIQQVVRGDSAAYFCASSPGTGHQETQYFGPGTRLLVL.